The 2 T cell receptor beta chains in this list originate from one sample, sequenced in a study of early T cells in non-severe SARS-CoV-2 infection. From the 5' RACE reads, TCRdb called clonotypes with MiXCR, one entry per CDR3 protein. The sample includes roughly 50,000 distinct CDR3 sequences, 7.7% of them seen just once. The specimen was whole blood. These receptors were taken from an adult who was a healthcare worker with PCR-confirmed SARS-CoV-2 infection or an uninfected control (not recorded which).

This clonotype was seen many times. This chain links TRBV20-1 with TRBJ2-5, with 12 nucleotides matching TRBD2. CDR3 size: 16 residues. Germline-derived CDR1 and CDR2 are DFQATT and SNEGSKA (reference sequence). The V gene end was trimmed by 0 bases and the J gene end by 5 bases; junction bases not matched to a gene: 7. The CDR3 protein is CSARDLAGGFVETQYF. CDR3 nucleotides: TGCAGTGCTAGAGATCTAGCGGGGGGGTTCGTGGAGACCCAGTACTTC.

This clonotype came up many times. CDR3 coding DNA: TGTGCCAGCAGCTTGAGGCAGGGCAACCTCGTCTATGGCTACACCTTC. The encoded protein is CASSLRQGNLVYGYTF. V usage is TRBV11-2 and J usage is TRBJ1-2; D is possibly TRBD1 (5 bases). Germline V lookup: CDR1 SGHAT, CDR2 FQNNGV. Trimming stripped 3 bases from V and 4 bases from J, with 18 bases between. This CDR3 contains 16 residues.